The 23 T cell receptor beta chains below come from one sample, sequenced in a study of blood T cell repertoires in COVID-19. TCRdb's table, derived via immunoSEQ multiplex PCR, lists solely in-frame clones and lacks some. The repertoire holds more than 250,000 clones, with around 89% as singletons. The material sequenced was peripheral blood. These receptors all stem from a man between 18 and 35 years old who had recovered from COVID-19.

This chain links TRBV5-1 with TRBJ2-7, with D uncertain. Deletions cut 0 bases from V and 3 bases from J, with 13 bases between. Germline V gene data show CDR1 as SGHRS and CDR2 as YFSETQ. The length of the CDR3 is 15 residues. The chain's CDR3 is CASSLVGQRGYEQYF. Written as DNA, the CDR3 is TGCGCCAGCAGCTTGGTCGGCCAGCGTGGCTACGAGCAGTACTTC.

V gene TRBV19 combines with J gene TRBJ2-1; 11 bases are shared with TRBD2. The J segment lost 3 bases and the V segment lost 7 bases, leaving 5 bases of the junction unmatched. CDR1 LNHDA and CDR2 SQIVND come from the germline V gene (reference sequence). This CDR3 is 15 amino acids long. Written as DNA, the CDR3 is TGTGCCAGTACCCTGGGACTAGCGGACTACAATGAGCAGTTCTTC. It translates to CASTLGLADYNEQFF.

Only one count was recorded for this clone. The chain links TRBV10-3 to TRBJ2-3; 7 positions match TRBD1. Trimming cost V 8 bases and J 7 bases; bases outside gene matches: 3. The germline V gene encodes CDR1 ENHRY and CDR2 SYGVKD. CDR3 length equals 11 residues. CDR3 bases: TGTGCCATCCGGGACAGCTATACGCAGTATTTT. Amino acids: CAIRDSYTQYF.

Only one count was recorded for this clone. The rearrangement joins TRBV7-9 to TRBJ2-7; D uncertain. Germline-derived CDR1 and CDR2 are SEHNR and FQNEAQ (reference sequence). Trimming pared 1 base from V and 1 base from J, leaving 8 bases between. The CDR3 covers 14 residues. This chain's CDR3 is CASSLGPVSYEQYF. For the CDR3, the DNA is TGTGCCAGCAGCTTAGGTCCGGTATCCTACGAGCAGTACTTC. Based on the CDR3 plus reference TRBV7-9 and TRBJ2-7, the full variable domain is DTGVSQNPRHKITKRGQNVTFRCDPISEHNRLYWYRQTLGQGPEFLTYFQNEAQLEKSRLLSDRFSAERPKGSFSTLEIQRTEQGDSAMYLCASSLGPVSYEQYFGPGTRLTVT.

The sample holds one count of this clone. This CDR3 reads CATSRGSRQRTDTQYF. Written as DNA, the CDR3 is TGTGCCACCAGCAGAGGTAGCAGACAGCGCACAGATACGCAGTATTTT. The chain links TRBV15 to TRBJ2-3; possibly TRBD1 for D (5 bases). The CDR3 contains 16 residues. From germline, CDR1 is LNHNV and CDR2 YYDKDF (reference sequence). V lost 1 base and J 1 base, leaving 12 bases between the germline ends.

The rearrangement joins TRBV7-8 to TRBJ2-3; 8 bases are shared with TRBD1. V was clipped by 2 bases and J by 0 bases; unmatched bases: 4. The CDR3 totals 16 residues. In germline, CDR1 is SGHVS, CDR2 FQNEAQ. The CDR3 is CASSLRDRISTDTQYF. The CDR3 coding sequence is TGTGCCAGCAGCTTACGGGACAGGATTAGCACAGATACGCAGTATTTT.

CDR3 nucleotide sequence: TGTGCCAGCAGCCTATCACTAGCGGGAGTATACAATGAGCAGTTCTTC. Amino acids: CASSLSLAGVYNEQFF. The rearrangement joins TRBV7-3 to TRBJ2-1; the match to TRBD2 covers 11 bases. V was clipped by 5 bases and J by 4 bases; unmatched bases: 7. Looked up from germline, CDR1 is SGHTA and CDR2 is FQGTGA. The CDR3 has 16 amino acids. Complete variable domain (other parts from reference TRBV7-3 and TRBJ2-1): GAGVSQTPSNKVTEKGKYVELRCDPISGHTALYWYRQSLGQGPEFLIYFQGTGAADDSGLPNDRFFAVRPEGSVSTLKIQRTERGDSAVYLCASSLSLAGVYNEQFFGPGTRLTVL.

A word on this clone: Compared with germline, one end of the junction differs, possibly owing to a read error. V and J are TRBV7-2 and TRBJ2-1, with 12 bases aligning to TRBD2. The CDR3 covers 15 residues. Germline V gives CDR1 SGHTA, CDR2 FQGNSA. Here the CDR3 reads CASSLAGGDYNEQFF. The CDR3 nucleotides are TGTGCCAGCAGCCTAGCGGGAGGGGACTACAATGAGCAGTTCTTC.

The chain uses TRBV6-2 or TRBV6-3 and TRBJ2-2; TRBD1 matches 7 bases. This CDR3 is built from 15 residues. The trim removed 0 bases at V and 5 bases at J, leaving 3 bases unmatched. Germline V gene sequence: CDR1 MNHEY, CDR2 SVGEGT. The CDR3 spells CASSYSAGGTGELFF. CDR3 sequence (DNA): TGTGCCAGCAGTTACTCCGCAGGGGGTACCGGGGAGCTGTTTTTT.

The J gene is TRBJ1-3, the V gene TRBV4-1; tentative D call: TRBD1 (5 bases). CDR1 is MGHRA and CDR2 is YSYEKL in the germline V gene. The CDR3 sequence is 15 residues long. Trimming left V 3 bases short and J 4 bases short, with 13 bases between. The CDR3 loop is CASSHPGGYGNTIYF. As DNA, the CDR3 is TGCGCCAGCAGCCACCCCGGGGGATACGGAAACACCATATATTTT.

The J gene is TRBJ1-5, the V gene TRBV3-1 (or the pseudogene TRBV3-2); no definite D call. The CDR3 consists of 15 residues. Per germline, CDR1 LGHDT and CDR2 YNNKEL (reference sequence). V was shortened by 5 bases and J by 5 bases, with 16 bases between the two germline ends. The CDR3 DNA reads TGTGCCAGCAGCGCCTGGGGAGGGCTAGATCAGCCCCAGCATTTT. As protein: CASSAWGGLDQPQHF.

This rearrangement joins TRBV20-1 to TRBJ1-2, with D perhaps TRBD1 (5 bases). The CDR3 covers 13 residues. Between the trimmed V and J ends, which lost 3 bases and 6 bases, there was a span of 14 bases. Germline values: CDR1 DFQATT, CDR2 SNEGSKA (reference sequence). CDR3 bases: TGCAGTGCTAGTAGGGGTATCGGCGATGGCTACACCTTC. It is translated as CSASRGIGDGYTF.

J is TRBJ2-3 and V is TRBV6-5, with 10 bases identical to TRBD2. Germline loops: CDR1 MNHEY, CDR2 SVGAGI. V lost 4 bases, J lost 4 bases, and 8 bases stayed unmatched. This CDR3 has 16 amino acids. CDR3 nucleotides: TGTGCCAGCAGTTCACTGATAGCGGGGGGAGCAGATACGCAGTATTTT. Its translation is CASSSLIAGGADTQYF.

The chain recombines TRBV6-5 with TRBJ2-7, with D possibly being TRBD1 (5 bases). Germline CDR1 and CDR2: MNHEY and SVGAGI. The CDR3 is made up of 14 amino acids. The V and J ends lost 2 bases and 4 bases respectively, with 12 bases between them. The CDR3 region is CASSYRGRPYEQYF. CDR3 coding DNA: TGTGCCAGCAGTTACAGGGGCCGGCCTTACGAGCAGTACTTC.

The CDR3 region is CAWSKETANQPQHF. The CDR3 DNA follows: TGTGCCTGGAGTAAAGAGACAGCAAATCAGCCCCAGCATTTT. The chain uses TRBV30 and TRBJ1-5; D may be TRBD1 (5 bases). The CDR3 loop spans 14 amino acids. In germline, CDR1 is GTSNPN, CDR2 SVGIG (reference sequence). The V gene lost 2 bases and the J gene lost 4 bases, with 12 bases spanning the gap. Filled out from reference TRBV30 and TRBJ1-5, the complete variable domain reads SQTIHQWPATLVQPVGSPLSLECTVEGTSNPNLYWYRQAAGRGLQLLFYSVGIGQISSEVPQNLSASRPQDRQFILSSKKLLLSDSGFYLCAWSKETANQPQHFGDGTRLSIL.

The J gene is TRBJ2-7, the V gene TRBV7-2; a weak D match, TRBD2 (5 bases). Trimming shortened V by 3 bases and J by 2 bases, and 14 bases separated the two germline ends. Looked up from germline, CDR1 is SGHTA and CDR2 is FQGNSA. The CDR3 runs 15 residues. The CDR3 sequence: CASSFSSAVTYEQYF. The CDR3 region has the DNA TGTGCCAGCAGCTTTTCCTCAGCGGTAACCTACGAGCAGTACTTC. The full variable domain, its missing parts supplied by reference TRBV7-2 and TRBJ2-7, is GAGVSQSPSNKVTEKGKDVELRCDPISGHTALYWYRQSLGQGLEFLIYFQGNSAPDKSGLPSDRFSAERTGGSVSTLTIQRTQQEDSAVYLCASSFSSAVTYEQYFGPGTRLTVT.

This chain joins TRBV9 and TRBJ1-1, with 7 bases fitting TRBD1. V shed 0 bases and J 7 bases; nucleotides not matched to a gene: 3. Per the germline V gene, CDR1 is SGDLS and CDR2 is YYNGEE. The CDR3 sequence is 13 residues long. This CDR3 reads CASSVARDSEAFF. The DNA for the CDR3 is TGTGCCAGCAGCGTAGCCCGGGACAGTGAAGCTTTCTTT. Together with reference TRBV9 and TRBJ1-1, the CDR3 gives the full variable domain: DSGVTQTPKHLITATGQRVTLRCSPRSGDLSVYWYQQSLDQGLQFLIQYYNGEERAKGNILERFSAQQFPDLHSELNLSSLELGDSALYFCASSVARDSEAFFGQGTRLTVV.

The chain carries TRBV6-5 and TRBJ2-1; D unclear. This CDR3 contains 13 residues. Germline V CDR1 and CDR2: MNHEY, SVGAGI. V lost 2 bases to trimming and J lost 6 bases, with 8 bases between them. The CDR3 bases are TGTGCCAGCAGTTACCGAGACTCCAATGAGCAGTTCTTC. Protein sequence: CASSYRDSNEQFF.

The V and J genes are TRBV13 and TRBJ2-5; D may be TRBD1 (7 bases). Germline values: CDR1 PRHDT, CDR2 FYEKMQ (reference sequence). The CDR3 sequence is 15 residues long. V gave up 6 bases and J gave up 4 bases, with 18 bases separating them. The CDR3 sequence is CASRQAQGGTETQYF. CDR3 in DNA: TGTGCCAGCAGACAGGCCCAGGGGGGTACAGAGACCCAGTACTTC.

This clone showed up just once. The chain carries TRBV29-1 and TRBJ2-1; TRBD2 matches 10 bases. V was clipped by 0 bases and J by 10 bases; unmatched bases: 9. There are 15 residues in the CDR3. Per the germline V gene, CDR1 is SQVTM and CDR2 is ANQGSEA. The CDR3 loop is CSVEDWGLANPEQFF. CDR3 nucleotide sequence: TGCAGCGTTGAAGATTGGGGACTAGCGAATCCGGAGCAGTTCTTC.

CDR3 in amino acids: CATSRGLAENSYNEQFF. DNA of the CDR3: TGTGCCACCAGCAGAGGACTAGCGGAGAACTCCTACAATGAGCAGTTCTTC. The chain couples TRBV15 to TRBJ2-1; TRBD2 agrees at 9 bases. Germline CDR1 reads LNHNV; CDR2 reads YYDKDF (reference sequence). The CDR3 extends over 17 amino acids. V lost 1 base, J lost 0 bases, and 4 bases stayed unmatched.

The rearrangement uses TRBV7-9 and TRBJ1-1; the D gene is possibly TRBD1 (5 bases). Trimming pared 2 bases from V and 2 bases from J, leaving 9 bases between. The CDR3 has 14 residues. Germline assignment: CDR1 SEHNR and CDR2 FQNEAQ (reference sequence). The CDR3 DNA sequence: TGTGCCAGCAGCTTAAACCAGGGCAACACTGAAGCTTTCTTT. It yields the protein CASSLNQGNTEAFF.

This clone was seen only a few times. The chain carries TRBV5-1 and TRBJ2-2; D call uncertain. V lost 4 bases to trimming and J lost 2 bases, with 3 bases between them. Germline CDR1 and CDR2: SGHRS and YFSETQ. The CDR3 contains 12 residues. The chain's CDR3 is CASSTNTGELFF. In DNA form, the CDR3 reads TGCGCCAGCAGCACTAACACCGGGGAGCTGTTTTTT. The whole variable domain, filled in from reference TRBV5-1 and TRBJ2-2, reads KAGVTQTPRYLIKTRGQQVTLSCSPISGHRSVSWYQQTPGQGLQFLFEYFSETQRNKGNFPGRFSGRQFSNSRSEMNVSTLELGDSALYLCASSTNTGELFFGEGSRLTVL.